Here is one T cell receptor (beta chain) with its context. Its antigen is currently unknown. Clones were sequenced by immunoSEQ multiplex PCR, and TCRdb holds only the in-frame ones, with some missing. The sample has about 77,000 clones, around nine tenths seen once. The record originates from a study of OX40 agonist ivuxolimab in advanced cancers. This CDR3 comprises 17 residues. Germline V gives CDR1 LGHNT, CDR2 FRNRAP. J gave up 4 bases and V 6 bases, and 15 bases lay outside the gene matches. Findings and caveats of the study: Certain nonresponders additionally had low normalized T-cell clonal expansion.

The sequences come from CD4+ or CD8+ T cells sorted from blood, collected in a trial of the OX40 agonist ivuxolimab. The source is an adult with an advanced solid tumor such as melanoma, head and neck, liver or kidney cancer. The chain employs TRBV12-5 and TRBJ1-1, with TRBD1 matching over 9 bases. This chain's CDR3 is CASGRTLGQGVGTEAFF. The CDR3, as DNA: TGTGCTAGTGGCCGAACCCTGGGACAGGGCGTAGGCACTGAAGCTTTCTTT.